The entry that follows covers one T cell receptor (beta chain) sequence. Its specificity is not known. The germline CDR1 and CDR2 sequences are MGHRA and YSYEKL. This CDR3 spans 19 amino acids. Reprocessing the 5' RACE reads, TCRdb reports a single entry for every CDR3 protein and omits DNA. The data show about 400,000 distinct CDR3 sequences, and the top ten clones hold about 10%. The data stem from a study of T cells expressing NK-cell markers. As for the study in general: Sorted CD3+CD56-NKG2C+, CD3+CD56+NKG2C+ and CD3+CD56+NKG2C- T cells supplied the TCR beta repertoires.

Overall study results and limits: Also leading the CD3+CD56-NKG2C+ fraction in a handful of donors were these clonotypes. Dominant NKG2C+ clonotypes made up roughly 1.0-7.0% of CD8+ T cells in several donors.

V is TRBV4-1 and J is TRBJ1-3; TCRdb indicates TRBD1, and absent DNA this call remains unverified. This sequence was found in a woman in her forties or fifties in good health. Specimen: blood T cells: a sorted CD56 or NKG2C T cell subset, CD4+ or CD8+ T cells, or bulk PBMC T cells (not recorded which). CDR3: CASSQYSYDTGTGGNTIYF.